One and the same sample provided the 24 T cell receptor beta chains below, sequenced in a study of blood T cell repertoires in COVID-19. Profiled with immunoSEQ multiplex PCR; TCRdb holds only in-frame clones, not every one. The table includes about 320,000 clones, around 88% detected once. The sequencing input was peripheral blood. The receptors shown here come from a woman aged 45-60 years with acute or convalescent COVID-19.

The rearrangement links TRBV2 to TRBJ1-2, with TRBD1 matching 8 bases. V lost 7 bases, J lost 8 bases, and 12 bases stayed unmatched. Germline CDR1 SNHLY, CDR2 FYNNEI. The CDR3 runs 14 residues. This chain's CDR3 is CASTLRQGKEGYTF. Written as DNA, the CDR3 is TGTGCCAGCACCCTCAGACAGGGGAAAGAGGGCTACACCTTC.

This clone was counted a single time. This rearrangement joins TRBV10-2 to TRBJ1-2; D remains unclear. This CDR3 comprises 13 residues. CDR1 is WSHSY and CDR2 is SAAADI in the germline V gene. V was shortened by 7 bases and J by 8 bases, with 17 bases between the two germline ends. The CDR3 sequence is CASTFDSLRGYTF. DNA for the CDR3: TGCGCCAGCACGTTCGACTCCCTGAGGGGCTACACCTTC.

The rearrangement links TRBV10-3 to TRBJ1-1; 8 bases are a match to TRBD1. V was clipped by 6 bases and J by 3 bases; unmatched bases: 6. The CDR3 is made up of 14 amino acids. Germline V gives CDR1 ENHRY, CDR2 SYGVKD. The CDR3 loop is CAIRSDRGDTEAFF. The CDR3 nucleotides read TGTGCCATCAGATCCGACAGGGGCGACACTGAAGCTTTCTTT.

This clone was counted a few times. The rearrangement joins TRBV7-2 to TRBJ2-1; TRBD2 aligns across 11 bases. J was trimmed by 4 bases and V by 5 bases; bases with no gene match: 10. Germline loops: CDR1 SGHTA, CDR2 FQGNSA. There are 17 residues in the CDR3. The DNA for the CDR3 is TGTGCCAGCAGCCCTGAGCGGGGGACTAGCGGATACAATGAGCAGTTCTTC. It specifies CASSPERGTSGYNEQFF.

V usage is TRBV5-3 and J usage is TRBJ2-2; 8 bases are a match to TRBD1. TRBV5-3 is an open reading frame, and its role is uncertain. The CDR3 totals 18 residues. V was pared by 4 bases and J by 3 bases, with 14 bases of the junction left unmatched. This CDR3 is CARSVGGQAKWDTGELFF. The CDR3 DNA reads TGTGCCAGAAGCGTGGGGGGACAGGCTAAATGGGACACCGGGGAGCTGTTTTTT.

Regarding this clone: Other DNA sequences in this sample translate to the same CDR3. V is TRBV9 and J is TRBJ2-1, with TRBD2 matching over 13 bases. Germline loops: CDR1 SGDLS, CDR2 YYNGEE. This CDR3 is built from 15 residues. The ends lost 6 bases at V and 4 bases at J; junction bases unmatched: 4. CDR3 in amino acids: CASTPLAGGYNEQFF. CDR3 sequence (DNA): TGTGCCAGCACCCCACTAGCGGGAGGGTACAATGAGCAGTTCTTC. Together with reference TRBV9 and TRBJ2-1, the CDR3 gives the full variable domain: DSGVTQTPKHLITATGQRVTLRCSPRSGDLSVYWYQQSLDQGLQFLIQYYNGEERAKGNILERFSAQQFPDLHSELNLSSLELGDSALYFCASTPLAGGYNEQFFGPGTRLTVL.

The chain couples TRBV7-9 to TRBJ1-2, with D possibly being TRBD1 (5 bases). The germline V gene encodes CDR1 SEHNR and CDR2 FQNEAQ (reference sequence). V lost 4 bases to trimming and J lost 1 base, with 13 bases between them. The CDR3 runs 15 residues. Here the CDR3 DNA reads TGTGCCAGCAGCTCCCGACAGATAAATAACTATGGCTACACCTTC. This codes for CASSSRQINNYGYTF. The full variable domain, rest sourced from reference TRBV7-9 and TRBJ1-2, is DTGVSQNPRHKITKRGQNVTFRCDPISEHNRLYWYRQTLGQGPEFLTYFQNEAQLEKSRLLSDRFSAERPKGSFSTLEIQRTEQGDSAMYLCASSSRQINNYGYTFGSGTRLTVV.

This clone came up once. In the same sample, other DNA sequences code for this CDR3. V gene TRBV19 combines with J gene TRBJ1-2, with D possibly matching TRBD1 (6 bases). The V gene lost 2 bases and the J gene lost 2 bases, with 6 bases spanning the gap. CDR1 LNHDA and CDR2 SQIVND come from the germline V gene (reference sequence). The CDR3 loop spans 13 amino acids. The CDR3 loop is CASSITGNYGYTF. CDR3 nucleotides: TGTGCCAGTAGTATAACAGGGAACTATGGCTACACCTTC.

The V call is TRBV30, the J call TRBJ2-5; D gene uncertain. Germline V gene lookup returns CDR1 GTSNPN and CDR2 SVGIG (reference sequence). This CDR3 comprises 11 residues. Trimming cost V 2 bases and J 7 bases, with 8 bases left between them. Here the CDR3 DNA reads TGTGCCTGGAGTACACTACGGACCCAGTACTTC. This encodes CAWSTLRTQYF.

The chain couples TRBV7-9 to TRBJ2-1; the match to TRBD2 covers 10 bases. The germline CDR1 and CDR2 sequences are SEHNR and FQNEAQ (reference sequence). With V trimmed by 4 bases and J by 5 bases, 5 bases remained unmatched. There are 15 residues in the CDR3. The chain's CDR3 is CASSSTSGEDNEQFF. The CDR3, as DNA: TGTGCCAGCAGCTCAACTAGCGGGGAAGACAATGAGCAGTTCTTC. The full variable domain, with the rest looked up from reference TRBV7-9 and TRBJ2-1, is DTGVSQNPRHKITKRGQNVTFRCDPISEHNRLYWYRQTLGQGPEFLTYFQNEAQLEKSRLLSDRFSAERPKGSFSTLEIQRTEQGDSAMYLCASSSTSGEDNEQFFGPGTRLTVL.

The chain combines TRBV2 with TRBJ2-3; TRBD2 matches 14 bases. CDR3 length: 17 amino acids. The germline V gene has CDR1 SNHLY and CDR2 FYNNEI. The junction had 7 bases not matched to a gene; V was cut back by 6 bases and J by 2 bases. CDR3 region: CASRRWTSGRNTDTQYF. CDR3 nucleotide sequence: TGTGCCAGCAGACGTTGGACTAGCGGGAGGAACACAGATACGCAGTATTTT.

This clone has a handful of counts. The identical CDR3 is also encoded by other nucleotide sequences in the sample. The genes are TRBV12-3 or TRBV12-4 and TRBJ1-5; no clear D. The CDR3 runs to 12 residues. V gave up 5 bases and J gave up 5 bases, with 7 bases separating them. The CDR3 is CASSLVYQPQHF. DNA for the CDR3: TGTGCCAGCAGTCTTGTATATCAGCCCCAGCATTTT.

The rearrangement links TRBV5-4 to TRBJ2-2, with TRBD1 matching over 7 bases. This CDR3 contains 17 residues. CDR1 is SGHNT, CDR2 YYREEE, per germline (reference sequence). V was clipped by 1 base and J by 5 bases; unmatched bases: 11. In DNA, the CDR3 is TGTGCCAGCAGCTTGAAGTGGGGGACAGATGATACCGGGGAGCTGTTTTTT. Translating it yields CASSLKWGTDDTGELFF. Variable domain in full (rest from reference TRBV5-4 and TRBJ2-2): ETGVTQSPTHLIKTRGQQVTLRCSSQSGHNTVSWYQQALGQGPQFIFQYYREEENGRGNFPPRFSGLQFPNYSSELNVNALELDDSALYLCASSLKWGTDDTGELFFGEGSRLTVL.

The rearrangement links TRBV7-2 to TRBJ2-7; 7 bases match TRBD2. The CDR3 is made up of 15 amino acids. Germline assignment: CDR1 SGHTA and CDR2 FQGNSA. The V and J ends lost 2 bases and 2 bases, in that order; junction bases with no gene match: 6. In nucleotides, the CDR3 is TGTGCCAGCAGCTTACTCGGGCTAGCGGCCTACGAGCAGTACTTC. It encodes CASSLLGLAAYEQYF.

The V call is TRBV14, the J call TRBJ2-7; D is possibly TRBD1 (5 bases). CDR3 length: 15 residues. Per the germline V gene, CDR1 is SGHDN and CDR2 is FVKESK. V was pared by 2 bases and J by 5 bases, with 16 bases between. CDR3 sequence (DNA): TGTGCCAGCAGCCAATTTCTACGGCAGGGCGACGAGCAGTACGTC. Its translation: CASSQFLRQGDEQYV.

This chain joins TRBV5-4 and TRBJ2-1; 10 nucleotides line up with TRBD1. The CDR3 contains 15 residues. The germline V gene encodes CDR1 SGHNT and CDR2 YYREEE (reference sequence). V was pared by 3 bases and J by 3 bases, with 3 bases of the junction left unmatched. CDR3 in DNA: TGTGCCAGCAGCTGGGACAGGGGAGGCTACAATGAGCAGTTCTTC. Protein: CASSWDRGGYNEQFF.

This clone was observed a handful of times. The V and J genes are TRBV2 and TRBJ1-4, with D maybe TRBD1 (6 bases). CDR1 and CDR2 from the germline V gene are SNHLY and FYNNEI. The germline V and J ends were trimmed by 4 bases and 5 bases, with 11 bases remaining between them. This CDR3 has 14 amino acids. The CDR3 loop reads CASSGQGSNEKLFF. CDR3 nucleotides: TGTGCCAGCAGTGGCCAGGGGTCAAATGAAAAACTGTTTTTT.

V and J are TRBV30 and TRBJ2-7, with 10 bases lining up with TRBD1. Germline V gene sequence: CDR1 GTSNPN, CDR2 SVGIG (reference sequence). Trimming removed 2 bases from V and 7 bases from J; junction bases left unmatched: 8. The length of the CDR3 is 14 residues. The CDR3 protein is CAWSTGTGEREQYF. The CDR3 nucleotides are TGTGCCTGGAGTACCGGGACAGGGGAGAGGGAGCAGTACTTC.

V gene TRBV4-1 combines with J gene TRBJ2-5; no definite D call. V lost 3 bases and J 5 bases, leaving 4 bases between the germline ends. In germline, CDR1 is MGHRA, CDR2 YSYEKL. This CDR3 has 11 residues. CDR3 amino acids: CASSHLETQYF. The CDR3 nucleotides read TGCGCCAGCAGCCACCTGGAGACCCAGTACTTC.

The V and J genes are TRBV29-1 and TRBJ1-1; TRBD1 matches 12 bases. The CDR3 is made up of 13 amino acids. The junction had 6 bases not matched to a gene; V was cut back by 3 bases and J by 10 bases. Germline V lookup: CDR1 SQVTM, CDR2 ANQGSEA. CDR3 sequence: CSVEGGQGAIAFF. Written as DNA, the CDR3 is TGCAGCGTTGAGGGGGGACAGGGGGCGATAGCTTTCTTT.

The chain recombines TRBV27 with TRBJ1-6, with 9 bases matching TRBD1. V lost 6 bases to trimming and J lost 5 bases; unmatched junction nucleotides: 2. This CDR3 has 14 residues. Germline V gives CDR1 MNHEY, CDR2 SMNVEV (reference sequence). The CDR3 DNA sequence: TGTGCCAGCAGGTGGGACAGGGATAATTCACCCCTCCACTTT. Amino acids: CASRWDRDNSPLHF.

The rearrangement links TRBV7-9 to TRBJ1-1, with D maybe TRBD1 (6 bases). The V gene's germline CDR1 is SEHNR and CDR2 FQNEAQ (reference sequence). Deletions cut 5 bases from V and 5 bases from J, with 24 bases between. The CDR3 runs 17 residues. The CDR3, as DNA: TGTGCCAGCAGCCAATTCCCCTTGGTGGGGGCGCGGACTGAAGCTTTCTTT. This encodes CASSQFPLVGARTEAFF.

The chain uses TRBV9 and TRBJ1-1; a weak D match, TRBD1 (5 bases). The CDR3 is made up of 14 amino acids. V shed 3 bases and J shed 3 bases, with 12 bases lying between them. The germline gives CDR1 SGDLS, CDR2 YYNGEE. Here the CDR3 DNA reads TGTGCCAGCAGCGCCAGGGTTGATGACACTGAAGCTTTCTTT. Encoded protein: CASSARVDDTEAFF.

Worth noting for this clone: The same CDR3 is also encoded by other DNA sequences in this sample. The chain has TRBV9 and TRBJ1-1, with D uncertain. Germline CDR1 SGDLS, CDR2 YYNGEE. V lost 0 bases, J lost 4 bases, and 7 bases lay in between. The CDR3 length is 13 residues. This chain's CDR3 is CASSVEGGTEAFF. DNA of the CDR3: TGTGCCAGCAGCGTAGAAGGAGGCACTGAAGCTTTCTTT.